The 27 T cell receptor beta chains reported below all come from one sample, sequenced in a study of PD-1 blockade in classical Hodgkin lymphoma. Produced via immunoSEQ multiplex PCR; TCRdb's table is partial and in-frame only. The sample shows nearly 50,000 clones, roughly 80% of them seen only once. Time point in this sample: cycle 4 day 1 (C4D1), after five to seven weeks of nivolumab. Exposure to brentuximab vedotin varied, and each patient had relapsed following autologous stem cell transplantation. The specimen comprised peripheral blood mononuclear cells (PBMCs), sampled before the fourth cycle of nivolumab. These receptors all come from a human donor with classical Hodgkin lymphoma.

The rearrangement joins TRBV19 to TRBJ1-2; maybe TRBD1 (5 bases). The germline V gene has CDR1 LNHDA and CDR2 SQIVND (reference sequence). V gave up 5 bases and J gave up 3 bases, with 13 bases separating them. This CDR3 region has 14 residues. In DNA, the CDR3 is TGTGCCAGTAGTGCTCAGGGTGACGACTATGGCTACACCTTC. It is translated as CASSAQGDDYGYTF.

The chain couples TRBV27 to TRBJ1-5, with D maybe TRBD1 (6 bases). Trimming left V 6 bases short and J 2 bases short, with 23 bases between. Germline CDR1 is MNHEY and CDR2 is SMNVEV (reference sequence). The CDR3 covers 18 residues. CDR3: CASRRRGTPGDGNQPQHF. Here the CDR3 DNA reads TGTGCCAGCAGGCGGAGGGGGACACCCGGAGACGGCAATCAGCCCCAGCATTTT.

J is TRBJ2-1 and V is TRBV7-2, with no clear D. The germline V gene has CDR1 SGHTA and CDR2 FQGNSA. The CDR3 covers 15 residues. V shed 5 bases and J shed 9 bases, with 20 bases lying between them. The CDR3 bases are TGTGCCAGCAGCCTCCGCCCGGTAACGGGCCCTGAGCAGTTCTTC. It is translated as CASSLRPVTGPEQFF.

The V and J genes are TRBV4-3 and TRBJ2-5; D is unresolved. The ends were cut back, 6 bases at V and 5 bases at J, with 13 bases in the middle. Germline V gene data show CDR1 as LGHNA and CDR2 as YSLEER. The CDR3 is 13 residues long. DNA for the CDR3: TGCGCCAGCAGTAACAGTCTAAAGGAGACCCAGTACTTC. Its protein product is CASSNSLKETQYF.

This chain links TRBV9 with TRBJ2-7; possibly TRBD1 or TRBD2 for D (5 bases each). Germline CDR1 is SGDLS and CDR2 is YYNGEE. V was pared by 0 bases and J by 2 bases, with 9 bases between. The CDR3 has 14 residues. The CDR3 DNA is TGTGCCAGCAGCGTAGCAGGGAGCCCCTACGAGCAGTACTTC. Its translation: CASSVAGSPYEQYF. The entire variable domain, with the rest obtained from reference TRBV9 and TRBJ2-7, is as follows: DSGVTQTPKHLITATGQRVTLRCSPRSGDLSVYWYQQSLDQGLQFLIQYYNGEERAKGNILERFSAQQFPDLHSELNLSSLELGDSALYFCASSVAGSPYEQYFGPGTRLTVT.

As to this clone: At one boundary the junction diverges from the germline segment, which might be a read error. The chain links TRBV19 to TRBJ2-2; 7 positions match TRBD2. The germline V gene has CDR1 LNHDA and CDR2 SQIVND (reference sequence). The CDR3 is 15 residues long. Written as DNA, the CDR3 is TGTGCCAGTAGTATGGTTCGGCGGGAGTCCGGGGCGCTGTTTTTT. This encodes CASSMVRRESGALFF.

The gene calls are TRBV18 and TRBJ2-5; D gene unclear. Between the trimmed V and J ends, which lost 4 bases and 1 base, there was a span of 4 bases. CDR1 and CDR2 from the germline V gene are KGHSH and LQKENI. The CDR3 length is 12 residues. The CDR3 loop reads CASSRSQETQYF. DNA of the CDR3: TGTGCCAGCTCACGGTCCCAAGAGACCCAGTACTTC.

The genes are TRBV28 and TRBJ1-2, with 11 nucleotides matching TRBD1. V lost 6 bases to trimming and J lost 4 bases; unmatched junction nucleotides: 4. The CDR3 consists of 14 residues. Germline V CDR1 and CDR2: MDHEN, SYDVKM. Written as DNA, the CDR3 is TGTGCCAGCAGACGGACAGGGGGCGCCTATGGCTACACCTTC. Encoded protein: CASRRTGGAYGYTF.

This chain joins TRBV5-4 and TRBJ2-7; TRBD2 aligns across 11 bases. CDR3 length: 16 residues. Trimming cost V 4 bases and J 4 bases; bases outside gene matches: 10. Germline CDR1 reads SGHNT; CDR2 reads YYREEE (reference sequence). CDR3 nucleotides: TGTGCCAGCAGCCCCACGTTAGCGGGAGGGTCTTACGAGCAGTACTTC. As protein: CASSPTLAGGSYEQYF.

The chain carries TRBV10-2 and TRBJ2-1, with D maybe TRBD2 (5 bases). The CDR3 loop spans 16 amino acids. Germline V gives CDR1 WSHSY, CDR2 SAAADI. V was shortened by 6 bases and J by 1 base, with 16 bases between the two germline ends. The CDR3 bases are TGCGCCAGCAGAAGGGCCCTAGCCGAATCCTACAATGAGCAGTTCTTC. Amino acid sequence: CASRRALAESYNEQFF.

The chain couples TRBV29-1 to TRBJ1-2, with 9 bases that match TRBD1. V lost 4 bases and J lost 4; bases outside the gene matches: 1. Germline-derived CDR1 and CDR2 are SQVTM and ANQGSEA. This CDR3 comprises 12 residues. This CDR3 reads CSVGTGAYGYTF. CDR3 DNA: TGCAGCGTTGGGACAGGGGCCTATGGCTACACCTTC.

CDR3 nucleotides: TGTGCCAGCAAATTCGGACTAGCGGGAGCACCAGATACGCAGTATTTT. Translated, it gives CASKFGLAGAPDTQYF. The rearrangement uses TRBV27 and TRBJ2-3; 13 bases are a match to TRBD2. Germline assignment: CDR1 MNHEY and CDR2 SMNVEV (reference sequence). The CDR3 sequence is 16 residues long. The junction had 8 bases not matched to a gene; V was cut back by 7 bases and J by 4 bases.

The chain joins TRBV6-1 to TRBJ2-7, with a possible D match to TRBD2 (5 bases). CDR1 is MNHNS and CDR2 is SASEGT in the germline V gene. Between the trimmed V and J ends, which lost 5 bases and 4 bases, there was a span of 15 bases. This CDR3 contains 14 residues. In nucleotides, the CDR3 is TGTGCCAGCAGTATTAGCGACAATCTGTACGAGCAGTACTTC. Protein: CASSISDNLYEQYF.

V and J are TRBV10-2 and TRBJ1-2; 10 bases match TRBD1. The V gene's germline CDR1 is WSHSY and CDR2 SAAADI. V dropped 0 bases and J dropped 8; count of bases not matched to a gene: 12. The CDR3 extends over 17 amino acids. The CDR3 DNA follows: TGCGCCAGCAGTGAGTCGACTATAGGTGGGACAGGGGACGGCTACACCTTC. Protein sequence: CASSESTIGGTGDGYTF.

CDR3 nucleotides: TGTGCCAGCAGCTCTCGGACTGCCTACGAGCAGTACTTC. This encodes CASSSRTAYEQYF. The V gene is TRBV13, the J gene TRBJ2-7; possibly TRBD2 for D (5 bases). CDR1 and CDR2 from the germline V gene are PRHDT and FYEKMQ (reference sequence). This CDR3 contains 13 residues. V shed 4 bases and J shed 2 bases, with 9 bases lying between them.

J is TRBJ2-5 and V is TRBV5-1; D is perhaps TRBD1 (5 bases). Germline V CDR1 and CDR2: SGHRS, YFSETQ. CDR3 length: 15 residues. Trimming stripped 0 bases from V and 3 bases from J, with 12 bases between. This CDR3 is CASSLVGTGEETQYF. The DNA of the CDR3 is TGCGCCAGCAGCTTGGTAGGAACAGGAGAAGAGACCCAGTACTTC.

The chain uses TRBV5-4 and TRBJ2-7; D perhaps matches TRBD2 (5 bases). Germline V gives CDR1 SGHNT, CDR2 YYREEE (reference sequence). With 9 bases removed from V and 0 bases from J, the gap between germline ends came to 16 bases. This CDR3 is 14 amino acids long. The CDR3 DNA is TGTGCCACCTACTCCGGAGGCTACTCCTACGAGCAGTACTTC. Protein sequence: CATYSGGYSYEQYF.

The chain's CDR3 is CASSQDQTLPAFF. DNA for the CDR3: TGCGCCAGCAGCCAAGATCAGACTCTGCCGGCTTTCTTT. The gene calls are TRBV4-3 and TRBJ1-1; D is ambiguous. Germline values: CDR1 LGHNA, CDR2 YSLEER. V lost 0 bases and J lost 11, with 13 bases in between. There are 13 residues in the CDR3.

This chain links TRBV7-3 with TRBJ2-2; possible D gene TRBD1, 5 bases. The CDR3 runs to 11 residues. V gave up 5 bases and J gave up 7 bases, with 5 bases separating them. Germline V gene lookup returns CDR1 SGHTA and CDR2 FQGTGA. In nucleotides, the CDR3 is TGTGCCAGCAGCACAGGCGGGGAGCTGTTTTTT. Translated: CASSTGGELFF.

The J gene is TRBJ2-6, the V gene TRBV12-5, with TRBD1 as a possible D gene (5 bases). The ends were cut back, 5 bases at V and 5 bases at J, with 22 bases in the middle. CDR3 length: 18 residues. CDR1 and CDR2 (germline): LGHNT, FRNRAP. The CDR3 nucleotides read TGTGCTAGTGGTGGTTTAGATTGCAGGACAAGTCGGGCCAACGTCCTGACTTTC. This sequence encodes CASGGLDCRTSRANVLTF.

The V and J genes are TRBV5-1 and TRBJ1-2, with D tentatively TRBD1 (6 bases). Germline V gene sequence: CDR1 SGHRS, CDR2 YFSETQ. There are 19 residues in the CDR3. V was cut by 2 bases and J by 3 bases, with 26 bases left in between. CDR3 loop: CASSLRGGAIQSRDYGYTF. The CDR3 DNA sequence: TGCGCCAGCAGCTTAAGGGGGGGTGCTATTCAATCACGAGACTATGGCTACACCTTC.

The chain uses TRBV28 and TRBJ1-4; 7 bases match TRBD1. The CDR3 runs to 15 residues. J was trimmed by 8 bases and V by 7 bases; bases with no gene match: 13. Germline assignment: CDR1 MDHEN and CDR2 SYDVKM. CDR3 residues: CASTPGGGEWEKLFF. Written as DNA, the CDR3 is TGTGCCAGCACCCCAGGGGGAGGGGAGTGGGAAAAACTGTTTTTT.

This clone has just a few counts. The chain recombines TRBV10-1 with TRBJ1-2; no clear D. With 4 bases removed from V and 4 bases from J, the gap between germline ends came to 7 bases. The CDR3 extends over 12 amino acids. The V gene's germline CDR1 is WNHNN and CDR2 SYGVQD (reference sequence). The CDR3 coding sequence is TGCGCCAGCAGTGTGGCCGTCTATGGCTACACCTTC. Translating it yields CASSVAVYGYTF.

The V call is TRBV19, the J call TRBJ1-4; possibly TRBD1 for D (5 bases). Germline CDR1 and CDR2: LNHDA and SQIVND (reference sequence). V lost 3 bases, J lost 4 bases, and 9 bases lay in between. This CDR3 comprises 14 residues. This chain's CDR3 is CASSMEGRNEKLFF. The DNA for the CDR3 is TGTGCCAGTAGTATGGAGGGGCGTAATGAAAAACTGTTTTTT.

The CDR3 is CASSEAAQTLYGYTF. CDR3 coding DNA: TGTGCCAGCAGTGAAGCCGCACAGACTCTCTATGGCTACACCTTC. The chain couples TRBV2 to TRBJ1-2; D is unresolved. V was trimmed by 0 bases and J by 4 bases, leaving 12 bases between them. The germline gives CDR1 SNHLY, CDR2 FYNNEI. This CDR3 comprises 15 residues.

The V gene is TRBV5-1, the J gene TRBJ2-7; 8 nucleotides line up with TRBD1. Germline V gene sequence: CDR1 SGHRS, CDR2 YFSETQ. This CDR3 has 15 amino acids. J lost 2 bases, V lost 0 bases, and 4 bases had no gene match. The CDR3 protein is CASSLGQGTTYEQYF. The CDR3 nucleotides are TGCGCCAGCAGCTTGGGACAGGGGACCACCTACGAGCAGTACTTC.

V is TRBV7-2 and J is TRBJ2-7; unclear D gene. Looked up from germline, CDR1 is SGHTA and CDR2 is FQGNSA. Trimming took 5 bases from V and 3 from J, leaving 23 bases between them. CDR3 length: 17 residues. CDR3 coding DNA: TGTGCCAGCAGCCCAACCGCGAGAGGCGCGAAACTCTACGAGCAGTACTTC. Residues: CASSPTARGAKLYEQYF.